One sample yielded the 12 T cell receptor beta chains listed below, sequenced in a study of blood T cell repertoires in COVID-19. The table came from immunoSEQ multiplex PCR; TCRdb's copy has only in-frame clones and leaves some out. The data contain under 250,000 clones, roughly 85% of them singletons. Sequenced input: peripheral blood. These receptors came from a woman aged 70-85 years with active or convalescent COVID-19.

This clone appeared a single time. The chain couples TRBV4-1 to TRBJ2-5; 7 bases match TRBD1. The CDR3 runs to 15 residues. V shed 1 base, J shed 4 bases, and the junction held 6 bases outside the gene matches. Germline CDR1 is MGHRA and CDR2 is YSYEKL. CDR3 coding DNA: TGCGCCAGCAGCCAAGGCGGCAGGGGGAGAGAGACCCAGTACTTC. Its protein is CASSQGGRGRETQYF.

The chain recombines TRBV7-2 with TRBJ2-1; 12 bases align to TRBD2. The CDR3 is 15 residues long. Germline V lookup: CDR1 SGHTA, CDR2 FQGNSA. Losses at the gene ends were 3 bases for V and 8 bases for J; bases not matched to a gene: 5. CDR3 nucleotides: TGTGCCAGCAGCTTTTTGACTAGCGGGGGCCATGAGCAGTTCTTC. This codes for CASSFLTSGGHEQFF.

The chain links TRBV6-5 to TRBJ1-1; D is unclear. V shed 5 bases and J shed 1 base, with 8 bases lying between them. The CDR3 extends over 13 amino acids. The germline V gene has CDR1 MNHEY and CDR2 SVGAGI. The CDR3 DNA is TGTGCCAGCAGTCAGCGCGGGAACACTGAAGCTTTCTTT. The encoded protein is CASSQRGNTEAFF.

The chain uses TRBV2 and TRBJ1-1, with 7 bases fitting TRBD1. With 6 bases clipped from V and 10 bases from J, the junction kept 5 bases outside the gene matches. The CDR3 runs to 11 residues. CDR1 and CDR2 (germline): SNHLY, FYNNEI. Here the CDR3 reads CASRQGPRAFF. The CDR3 nucleotides read TGTGCCAGCAGACAGGGGCCCCGAGCTTTCTTT.

V is TRBV4-3 and J is TRBJ2-1, with 7 bases aligning to TRBD2. Per the germline V gene, CDR1 is LGHNA and CDR2 is YSLEER. CDR3 length: 21 residues. Trimming took 1 base from V and 0 from J; bases not matched to a gene: 18. Here the CDR3 reads CASSQVMSSGSASSSYNEQFF. As DNA, the CDR3 is TGCGCCAGCAGCCAAGTTATGAGTAGCGGGTCAGCGTCCAGCTCCTACAATGAGCAGTTCTTC.

This chain joins TRBV5-1 and TRBJ2-7; tentative D call: TRBD2 (6 bases). V lost 3 bases, J lost 7 bases, and 17 bases lay in between. The CDR3 consists of 14 residues. CDR1 is SGHRS, CDR2 YFSETQ, per germline. The CDR3 DNA reads TGCGCCAGCAGCTCCGTTAGGCGGGGAGGAGAGCAGTACTTC. Protein sequence: CASSSVRRGGEQYF.

This clone has just one count. The chain couples TRBV2 to TRBJ1-1, with a possible D match to TRBD1 (5 bases). The V gene lost 7 bases and the J gene lost 6 bases, with 15 bases spanning the gap. CDR3 length: 13 residues. CDR1 SNHLY and CDR2 FYNNEI come from the germline V gene. CDR3 loop: CASIGDRYAEAFF. CDR3 DNA: TGTGCCAGCATTGGCGACAGATACGCTGAAGCTTTCTTT.

This clone was observed once. The chain links TRBV24-1 to TRBJ2-1; D uncertain. The germline V gene encodes CDR1 KGHDR and CDR2 SFDVKD. Trimming pared 0 bases from V and 8 bases from J, leaving 4 bases between. There are 12 residues in the CDR3. CDR3 sequence reads: CATSDLGHEQFF. In DNA form, the CDR3 reads TGTGCCACCAGTGATTTGGGGCATGAGCAGTTCTTC.

The chain carries TRBV18 and TRBJ1-1; 10 nucleotides align to TRBD1. Germline CDR1 KGHSH, CDR2 LQKENI. The CDR3 extends over 15 amino acids. J gave up 5 bases and V 6 bases, and 9 bases lay outside the gene matches. The DNA for the CDR3 is TGTGCCAGCTCCCAGACAGGGGGCGCGAAGACTGAAGCTTTCTTT. As protein: CASSQTGGAKTEAFF. The full variable domain, with the rest looked up from reference TRBV18 and TRBJ1-1, is NAGVMQNPRHLVRRRGQEARLRCSPMKGHSHVYWYRQLPEEGLKFMVYLQKENIIDESGMPKERFSAEFPKEGPSILRIQQVVRGDSAAYFCASSQTGGAKTEAFFGQGTRLTVV.

The chain carries TRBV28 and TRBJ2-5; D is ambiguous. Trimming removed 2 bases at V and 2 bases at J, with 9 bases between. CDR3 length: 14 residues. CDR1 is MDHEN and CDR2 is SYDVKM in the germline V gene. For the CDR3, the DNA is TGTGCCAGCAGTTTACCGCTGACTCAAGAGACCCAGTACTTC. Its protein product is CASSLPLTQETQYF.

The gene calls are TRBV6-6 and TRBJ1-3; no clear D gene. The CDR3 has 17 residues. The ends were cut back, 5 bases at V and 0 bases at J, with 17 bases in the middle. CDR1 and CDR2 (germline): MNHNY, SVGAGI (reference sequence). The DNA of the CDR3 is TGTGCCAGCAGTCAACGCGGGCCAAGAGACTCTGGAAACACCATATATTTT. This encodes CASSQRGPRDSGNTIYF.

This chain uses TRBV27 with TRBJ2-5; 13 positions match TRBD2. Trimming took 5 bases from V and 3 from J; bases not matched to a gene: 6. Germline V gene sequence: CDR1 MNHEY, CDR2 SMNVEV (reference sequence). This CDR3 is 16 amino acids long. The CDR3 loop reads CASSRGLAGAKETQYF. In DNA form, the CDR3 reads TGTGCCAGCAGTCGTGGACTAGCGGGGGCAAAAGAGACCCAGTACTTC.